The rows below give T cell receptor beta chains drawn from one sample of a study of cytomegalovirus exposure and HLA in healthy donors. Here immunoSEQ multiplex PCR was the method, and the copy in TCRdb shows in-frame clones only, minus some. The sample lists around 98,000 clones, around 70% occurring once. The sample comprised PBMCs. Receptors originate from a female donor in good health and CMV-seronegative. Both conserved end residues are part of each CDR3. A D gene is named only where the DNA matches it firmly. The size of a clone is reported for some rows only, either as once, few or many, or as a class for expanded clones.

>TRBJ1-3|once|TRBV7-9|-
TGTGCCAGCAGCTTAGTTCAAGGGAGTTTCGGAAACACCATATATTTT
CASSLVQGSFGNTIYF
>TRBJ1-2|-|TRBV29-1|TRBD1
TGCAGCGTTGAAGAGGGACAGGGTGGCTACACCTTC
CSVEEGQGGYTF
>TRBJ1-4|-|TRBV2|-
TGTGCCAGCAGTGCCTACAGGGACCTAAACGAAAAACTGTTTTTT
CASSAYRDLNEKLFF
>TRBJ1-2|-|TRBV4-1|-
TGCGCCAGCAGCCAAGCGGGAGGCATCCTCCTTAACTATGGCTACACCTTC
CASSQAGGILLNYGYTF
>TRBJ2-2|-|TRBV5-1|TRBD1
TGCGCCAGCAGCTTGGTGGGACAGGGTACCGGGGAGCTGTTTTTT
CASSLVGQGTGELFF
>TRBJ2-7|-|TRBV6-1|-
TGTGCCAGCATCAGTAAGCCAGGAACTGCCTACGAGCAGTACTTC
CASISKPGTAYEQYF
>TRBJ2-7|-|TRBV6-1|TRBD1
TGTGCCAGCAGTGATTGGGGACAGGGGAGGAGCGAGCAGTACTTC
CASSDWGQGRSEQYF
>TRBJ2-7|once|TRBV6-1|TRBD2
TGTGCCAGCAGTGAACCCCATAGCGGGAGGTACGAGCAGTACTTC
CASSEPHSGRYEQYF
>TRBJ1-5|-|TRBV7-9|-
TGTGCCAGCAGCCCCAGGCAGGGGCCTAATCAGCCCCAGCATTTT
CASSPRQGPNQPQHF
>TRBJ2-7|-|TRBV7-9|-
TGTGCCAGCAGCTTAGAAGGCGGGGCCGGCGAGCAGTACTTC
CASSLEGGAGEQYF
>TRBJ2-1|-|TRBV10-3|TRBD2
TGTGCCATCAGTGAGGGTAGCGGGGTAACCTACGAGCAGTTCTTC
CAISEGSGVTYEQFF
>TRBJ1-1|-|TRBV25-1|-
TGTGCCAGCAGCCTCGGGAACACTGAAGCTTTCTTT
CASSLGNTEAFF
>TRBJ1-1|-|TRBV5-4|-
TGTGCCAGCAGCGGGTCCCTTGGGGGGTACACTGAAGCTTTCTTT
CASSGSLGGYTEAFF
>TRBJ2-1|-|TRBV7-9|TRBD2
TGTGCCAGCAGCTTGAGCGGGAGCCGCTACAATGAGCAGTTCTTC
CASSLSGSRYNEQFF
>TRBJ2-1|-|TRBV10-3|TRBD2
TGTGCCATCAGCGGCGGGACTAGCGGGAGGGAGCAGTTCTTC
CAISGGTSGREQFF
>TRBJ2-7|-|TRBV12-5|-
TGTGCTAGTGGTTCCACACAGGGTTCTTCCTACGAGCAGTACTTC
CASGSTQGSSYEQYF
>TRBJ2-6|once|TRBV19|-
TGTGCCAGTAGTCGTTCTCCCTATGAAACAGGGATAGGGGCCAACGTCCTGACTTTC
CASSRSPYETGIGANVLTF
>TRBJ1-1|-|TRBV18|TRBD1
TGTGCCAGCTCAGCGGGACAGGGGGAGACTGAAGCTTTCTTT
CASSAGQGETEAFF
>TRBJ2-7|few|TRBV6-1|TRBD2
TGTGCCAGCAGTGCGCTAGCGGGAATATACGAGCAGTACTTC
CASSALAGIYEQYF
>TRBJ2-7|-|TRBV4-3|TRBD1
TGCGCCAGCAGCCCTGATGGGGACAGGGGTTCCTACGAGCAGTACTTC
CASSPDGDRGSYEQYF
>TRBJ1-3|-|TRBV19|TRBD1
TGTGCCAGTAGCTCCCTCGGGACAGGGGGCGGAAACACCATATATTTT
CASSSLGTGGGNTIYF
>TRBJ1-1|once|TRBV6-5|-
TGTGCCAGCAGCGAGTTGAGGGTCACTGAAGCTTTCTTT
CASSELRVTEAFF
>TRBJ2-1|once|TRBV23-1|-
TGCGCCAGCAGCCCTTCGGACGGGAAGCAGTCCTACAATGAGCAGTTCTTC
CASSPSDGKQSYNEQFF
>TRBJ1-2|-|TRBV5-4|-
TGTGCCAGCCCCGGCTTGGGGCGGAATGGCTACACCTTC
CASPGLGRNGYTF
>TRBJ1-1|-|TRBV11-3|TRBD1
TGTGCCAGCAGCTTACCCTGGACAGGGGCGAGGAACACTGAAGCTTTCTTT
CASSLPWTGARNTEAFF
>TRBJ2-4|-|TRBV6-5|TRBD1
TGTGCCAGCAGTCCCAGACAGGGGATAAACATTCAGTACTTC
CASSPRQGINIQYF
>TRBJ1-5|-|TRBV2|TRBD1
TGTGCCAGCACGAGGGGGACAGGGCTTGATAGCAATCAGCCCCAGCATTTT
CASTRGTGLDSNQPQHF
>TRBJ2-7|-|TRBV13|TRBD1
TGTGCCAGCAGCTTAGGCCCAACCGGGACAGGGCGGCACGAGCAGTACTTC
CASSLGPTGTGRHEQYF
>TRBJ2-1|-|TRBV13|TRBD1
TGTGCCAGCAGCCAGAGACAGGGGCGACACAATGAGCAGTTCTTC
CASSQRQGRHNEQFF
>TRBJ2-3|-|TRBV7-9|-
TGTGCCAGCAGCTTAACAGGTAGCACAGATACGCAGTATTTT
CASSLTGSTDTQYF
>TRBJ1-1|once|TRBV6-5|-
TGTGCCAGCAGGGAGGCCAACCTGAACACTGAAGCTTTCTTT
CASREANLNTEAFF
>TRBJ2-7|-|TRBV5-4|-
TGTGCCAGCAGCCAAAATATAGCGCACTACGAGCAGTACTTC
CASSQNIAHYEQYF
>TRBJ2-7|-|TRBV19|TRBD2
TGTGCCAGTAGTATCGGGGGAGGGACCTACGAGCAGTACTTC
CASSIGGGTYEQYF
>TRBJ2-7|-|TRBV28|-
TGTGCCAGCAATGCGGCTAGCGAGTACGAGCAGTACTTC
CASNAASEYEQYF
>TRBJ1-5|few|TRBV5-6|TRBD1
TGTGCCAGCAGCCTAACAGGGGCGGAGCAGCCCCAGCATTTT
CASSLTGAEQPQHF
>TRBJ1-2|-|TRBV28|TRBD1
TGTGCCAGCAGTTGGACAGGGTGGAGTGGCTACACCTTC
CASSWTGWSGYTF
>TRBJ2-6|-|TRBV7-2|TRBD1
TGTGCCAGCAGCTTATTTCGGACAGGGAGAGCCTCTGGGGCCAACGTCCTGACTTTC
CASSLFRTGRASGANVLTF
>TRBJ2-5|-|TRBV5-8|TRBD1
TGTGCCAGCAGCCCGACAGGGGGCCAGGAGACCCAGTACTTC
CASSPTGGQETQYF
>TRBJ1-2|-|TRBV19|-
TGTGCCAGTAAAGGAAGTGGGGCCGGCTGGGGCTACACCTTC
CASKGSGAGWGYTF
>TRBJ2-7|few|TRBV15|-
TGTGCCACCAGCAAGAGGGACTTCTACGAGCAGTACTTC
CATSKRDFYEQYF
>TRBJ2-7|-|TRBV4-1|TRBD2
TGCGCCAGCAGCCAACCTAGCGGGAAGAGCCCCTACGAGCAGTACTTC
CASSQPSGKSPYEQYF
>TRBJ1-2|-|TRBV11-3|TRBD1
TGTGCCAGCAGCCCAACAGGGGACTATGGCTACACCTTC
CASSPTGDYGYTF
>TRBJ2-2|-|TRBV15|-
TGTGCCACCAGCAGAGTTCTGAACACCGGGGAGCTGTTTTTT
CATSRVLNTGELFF
>TRBJ1-3|-|TRBV11-2|-
TGTGCCAGCAGCTTAGGGTGGGCAGATGGAAACACCATATATTTT
CASSLGWADGNTIYF
>TRBJ2-7|-|TRBV4-3|-
TGCGCCAGCAGCCAAGACAGGGGCTACGAGCAGTACTTC
CASSQDRGYEQYF
>TRBJ2-7|few|TRBV28|TRBD1
TGTGCCAGCAGTTTGCCCGGGACAGCGATTTACGAGCAGTACTTC
CASSLPGTAIYEQYF
>TRBJ1-4|-|TRBV5-1|-
TGCGCCAGCAGCCCTTATACAGGGAATGAAAAACTGTTTTTT
CASSPYTGNEKLFF
>TRBJ1-2|-|TRBV6-1|TRBD1
TGTGCCAGCAGTATCAGGACAGGGCGTGGCTACACCTTC
CASSIRTGRGYTF
>TRBJ1-5|-|TRBV30|TRBD1
TGTGCCTGGAGTTCCGGGACAGGAGGAGGGGTGCCCCAGCATTTT
CAWSSGTGGGVPQHF
>TRBJ2-5|once|TRBV6-5|TRBD1
TGTGCCAGCACCGACAGGGAACAAGAGACCCAGTACTTC
CASTDREQETQYF